Below, 4 T cell receptor beta chains from the same sample are listed, as sequenced in a study of blood T cell repertoires in COVID-19. Profiling relied on immunoSEQ multiplex PCR, and the TCRdb table lists in-frame clones only, not all of them. The sample lists about 280,000 clones; 87% were seen once. The source material was PBMCs or T cells enriched from blood (not recorded which). The source is a woman aged 40-49 years who had recovered from COVID-19.

The rearrangement links TRBV15 to TRBJ1-2; D is unresolved. Trimming took 0 bases from V and 9 from J, leaving 17 bases between them. This CDR3 has 15 amino acids. Germline CDR1 reads LNHNV; CDR2 reads YYDKDF (reference sequence). CDR3 nucleotide sequence: TGTGCCACCAGCAGAGATCCCAAGGAGGCCGGAAGCTACACCTTC. It is translated as CATSRDPKEAGSYTF.

The V and J genes are TRBV7-9 and TRBJ2-3; 11 nucleotides line up with TRBD2. This CDR3 is 18 amino acids long. With V trimmed by 6 bases and J by 1 base, 12 bases remained unmatched. CDR1 SEHNR and CDR2 FQNEAQ come from the germline V gene (reference sequence). The CDR3 coding sequence is TGTGCCAGCAGTACCCTCGCGGGTAGCGGGAGGGGCACAGATACGCAGTATTTT. Its translation is CASSTLAGSGRGTDTQYF.

The gene calls are TRBV28 and TRBJ1-1; a weak D match, TRBD1 (6 bases). Germline V gives CDR1 MDHEN, CDR2 SYDVKM. Trimming took off 10 bases at V and 1 base at J, with 10 bases between the two ends. The CDR3 length is 12 residues. The DNA of the CDR3 is TGTGCCACCTCGGGACAGAACACTGAAGCTTTCTTT. Its translation is CATSGQNTEAFF.

V and J are TRBV7-2 and TRBJ2-7; perhaps TRBD2 as D (6 bases). This CDR3 has 15 residues. V gave up 2 bases and J gave up 5 bases, with 16 bases separating them. Germline-derived CDR1 and CDR2 are SGHTA and FQGNSA. The CDR3 is CASSLSVEGRNEQYF. The CDR3 DNA sequence: TGTGCCAGCAGCTTAAGTGTGGAGGGTAGGAACGAGCAGTACTTC. Full variable domain (missing parts from reference TRBV7-2 and TRBJ2-7): GAGVSQSPSNKVTEKGKDVELRCDPISGHTALYWYRQSLGQGLEFLIYFQGNSAPDKSGLPSDRFSAERTGGSVSTLTIQRTQQEDSAVYLCASSLSVEGRNEQYFGPGTRLTVT.